A selection of T cell receptor beta chains follows, all from one sample in a study of T cell repertoires in cytomegalovirus infection. TCRdb analysed the reads with MiXCR anew, one entry per CDR3 protein. The sample contains about 740,000 distinct CDR3 sequences, about 30% of which appear only once. These receptors' targets are unknown. The source material was cultured PBMCs, sampled from culture after CMV antigen stimulation. The receptor source for this set is a human donor in good health (CMV status not recorded). Some clones in this sample may be carry-over from other donors' samples. CDR3s include the opening cysteine and the closing phenylalanine or tryptophan. Fields, in order: D gene, clone size, V gene, J gene, CDR3 DNA, CDR3 protein. D genes are given only for firm matches. The size entry is marked missing in some rows and otherwise reads once, few, many or a size class.

D: .
size: many
V: TRBV4-1
J: TRBJ2-3
DNA: TGCGCCAGCAGCCAGAAAGAGATGGGGAATACGCAGTATTTT
CDR3: CASSQKEMGNTQYF

D: .
size: .
V: TRBV28
J: TRBJ2-6
DNA: TGTGCCAGCAGTTATAGAGGGGCTGGGGCCAACGTCCTGACTTTC
CDR3: CASSYRGAGANVLTF

D: TRBD2
size: .
V: TRBV7-2
J: TRBJ2-7
DNA: TGTGCCAGCAGCCCCGGGGGGGCGGGCTACGAGCAGTACTTC
CDR3: CASSPGGAGYEQYF

D: .
size: .
V: TRBV12-3/TRBV12-4
J: TRBJ1-1
DNA: TGTGCCAGCAGTTGGGTCAGGGCCCTGAACACTGAAGCTTTCTTT
CDR3: CASSWVRALNTEAFF

D: .
size: few
V: TRBV6-5
J: TRBJ2-1
DNA: TGTGCCAGCACCCCCGATAGCGGGACAGGATTATCTTACTCCTACAATGAGCAGTTCTTC
CDR3: CASTPDSGTGLSYSYNEQFF

D: .
size: .
V: TRBV7-9
J: TRBJ2-6
DNA: TGTGCCAGGAGCCAAGCCAACGTCCTGACTTTC
CDR3: CARSQANVLTF

D: .
size: few
V: TRBV6-6
J: TRBJ1-1
DNA: TGTGCCAGCATACAAGGGTGGAACACTGAAGCTTTCTTT
CDR3: CASIQGWNTEAFF

D: .
size: few
V: TRBV7-6
J: TRBJ2-2
DNA: TGTGCCAGCAGCTTAGGAGCGGGACACCCCTTGAACACCGGGGAGCTGTTTTTT
CDR3: CASSLGAGHPLNTGELFF

D: TRBD1
size: .
V: TRBV20-1
J: TRBJ1-3
DNA: TGCAGTGCAATCCCGGGACAGGGGGCTTTTGGAAACACCATATATTTT
CDR3: CSAIPGQGAFGNTIYF

D: .
size: many
V: TRBV7-2
J: TRBJ2-3
DNA: TGTGCCAGCAGCCCGAACGCGAACACAGATACGCAGTATTTT
CDR3: CASSPNANTDTQYF

D: .
size: many
V: TRBV7-9
J: TRBJ1-2
DNA: TGTGCCAGCAGCGATGGAGGCGGCTATGGCTACACCTTC
CDR3: CASSDGGGYGYTF

D: .
size: few
V: TRBV6-1
J: TRBJ1-6
DNA: TGTGCCAGCCGGGGGGCAGCCGGGGGGTCACCCCTCCACTTT
CDR3: CASRGAAGGSPLHF

D: .
size: .
V: TRBV30
J: TRBJ2-7
DNA: TGTGCCTGGAGTCCCGGGCCCCTTTGGGGGCAGTACTTC
CDR3: CAWSPGPLWGQYF

D: .
size: few
V: TRBV19
J: TRBJ2-3
DNA: TGTGCCAGTAGTATTGTGCCCGCAGATACGCAGTATTTT
CDR3: CASSIVPADTQYF

D: TRBD1
size: many
V: TRBV7-2
J: TRBJ1-3
DNA: TGTGCCAGCAGTCAGACAGGGAGCTCTGGAAACACCATATATTTT
CDR3: CASSQTGSSGNTIYF

D: .
size: .
V: TRBV2
J: TRBJ1-2
DNA: TGTGCCAGCAGTGAGCTTTCCGGGCGCTATGGCTACACCTTC
CDR3: CASSELSGRYGYTF

D: .
size: few
V: TRBV4-1
J: TRBJ2-1
DNA: TGCGCCAGCAGCGACTCTGGGAGGAACGAGCAGTTCTTC
CDR3: CASSDSGRNEQFF

D: .
size: .
V: TRBV12-3/TRBV12-4
J: TRBJ1-1
DNA: TGTGCCAGCAGTTTGAGTAGTACGACTGAAGCTTTCTTT
CDR3: CASSLSSTTEAFF

D: .
size: many
V: TRBV7-9
J: TRBJ2-7
DNA: TGTGCCAGCAGCTCGGGTCTCCCTACCTACGAGCAGTACTTC
CDR3: CASSSGLPTYEQYF

D: .
size: few
V: TRBV7-2
J: TRBJ1-6
DNA: TGTGCCAGCAGCCTACTCCGGGCACCCCTCCACTTT
CDR3: CASSLLRAPLHF

D: TRBD2
size: .
V: TRBV7-2
J: TRBJ2-1
DNA: TGTGCCAGCAGCTTAGAGTTACTAGCGGTCGAGGATGAGCAGTTCTTC
CDR3: CASSLELLAVEDEQFF

D: TRBD1
size: .
V: TRBV20-1
J: TRBJ2-7
DNA: TGCAGTGCCGACCGGGACAGGGATTTGTACGAGCAGTACTTC
CDR3: CSADRDRDLYEQYF

D: .
size: .
V: TRBV28
J: TRBJ1-5
DNA: TGTGCCAGCAGTCCTCGCGGCGGGCCAGGACGGCCCCAGCATTTT
CDR3: CASSPRGGPGRPQHF

D: .
size: .
V: TRBV5-4
J: TRBJ1-2
DNA: TGTGCCAGCAGCCCCAGGGGATGGAATGGCTACACCTTC
CDR3: CASSPRGWNGYTF

D: .
size: .
V: TRBV20-1
J: TRBJ2-5
DNA: TGCAGTGCTAGACCGTTTCAAGAGACCCAGTACTTC
CDR3: CSARPFQETQYF

D: .
size: few
V: TRBV12-3/TRBV12-4
J: TRBJ2-1
DNA: TGTGCCAGCAGTTTCGGAGGGCAGTTCTTC
CDR3: CASSFGGQFF

D: .
size: few
V: TRBV29-1
J: TRBJ2-7
DNA: TGCAGCGTTGAATTCAAACGGCGGTCCGAGCAGTACTTC
CDR3: CSVEFKRRSEQYF

D: .
size: few
V: TRBV7-6
J: TRBJ2-3
DNA: TGTGCCAGCAGTCCAGACAGTTTTGGTACAGATACGCAGTATTTT
CDR3: CASSPDSFGTDTQYF

D: .
size: .
V: TRBV5-1
J: TRBJ2-2
DNA: TGCGCCAGCAGCTTGTCTCAGAGAAACACCGGGGAGCTGTTTTTT
CDR3: CASSLSQRNTGELFF

D: TRBD2
size: .
V: TRBV6-2/TRBV6-3
J: TRBJ2-2
DNA: TGTGCCAGCAGTTACTCGACACTAGCGGGAGTTGGGGACACCGGGGAGCTGTTTTTT
CDR3: CASSYSTLAGVGDTGELFF

D: .
size: .
V: TRBV7-2
J: TRBJ2-7
DNA: TGTGCCAGCAGCCGGCGAGCTGAATACGAGCAGTACTTC
CDR3: CASSRRAEYEQYF

D: TRBD1
size: .
V: TRBV25-1
J: TRBJ2-5
DNA: TGTGCCAGCAGTGAGGGACAGGCCGGTGAGACCCAGTACTTC
CDR3: CASSEGQAGETQYF

D: .
size: few
V: TRBV7-9
J: TRBJ1-2
DNA: TGTGCCAGCAGCCTGATGGGGTCTGATGGCTACACCTTC
CDR3: CASSLMGSDGYTF

D: .
size: few
V: TRBV4-3
J: TRBJ2-6
DNA: TGCGCCAGCAGCCAAGGGGCGTTCTCCTCTGGGGCCAACGTCCTGACTTTC
CDR3: CASSQGAFSSGANVLTF

D: .
size: .
V: TRBV15
J: TRBJ1-3
DNA: TGTGCCACCAGCCGGGACGAAGGTTTGAGCTCTGGAAACACCATATATTTT
CDR3: CATSRDEGLSSGNTIYF

D: .
size: few
V: TRBV4-3
J: TRBJ2-3
DNA: TGCGCCAGCAGCCAAGATGTGCTCACAGATACGCAGTATTTT
CDR3: CASSQDVLTDTQYF

D: TRBD2
size: few
V: TRBV5-1
J: TRBJ2-5
DNA: TGCGCCAGCAGCTTGGCCCCAGCGGGAGGGGCCGAGACCCAGTACTTC
CDR3: CASSLAPAGGAETQYF

D: .
size: .
V: TRBV4-3
J: TRBJ1-5
DNA: TGCGCCAGCAGCCAAGACTGGAGGGGTCGGGGGCAGCCCCAGCATTTT
CDR3: CASSQDWRGRGQPQHF

D: TRBD1
size: .
V: TRBV6-1
J: TRBJ1-1
DNA: TGTGCCAGCAGTCGTCCGCCTACAGGGGGAATGAACACTGAAGCTTTCTTT
CDR3: CASSRPPTGGMNTEAFF

D: .
size: .
V: TRBV7-9
J: TRBJ1-1
DNA: TGTGCCAGCAGCTTAAAGGGCCCCCTAGGGACTGAAGCTTTCTTT
CDR3: CASSLKGPLGTEAFF